Presented here are 27 T cell receptor beta chains from one specimen sequenced in a study of shared clonotypes between healthy human individuals (dated by TCRdb to about 2020). Receptor libraries were prepared by the immunoSEQ multiplex PCR assay. TCRdb re-hosts the immuneACCESS table, in-frame sequences only. Its copies lack some clones; in the studies checked, an unresolved V gene accounts for under half of them, and the cause for the rest is not known. Within this sample are 950,000 to 1,300,000 clones, with 75% of them counted one time only. Clones ranked in the top ten supply around 1.4% of the sample. The sequenced sample was memory CD4+ T cells sorted from blood. The sample's cell subset or site label is to be understood as: CD45RA-negative fraction. The receptors were gathered from a man aged 18 to 30 in good health.

This sequence joins TRBV7-8 and TRBJ2-1; unclear D gene. The CDR3 has 13 residues. Trimming left V 4 bases short and J 3 bases short, with 7 bases between. Germline assignment: CDR1 SGHVS and CDR2 FQNEAQ. Here the CDR3 DNA reads TGTGCCAGCAGCTGGAAAGACTACAATGAGCAGTTCTTC. It translates to CASSWKDYNEQFF. The entire variable domain, with the rest obtained from reference TRBV7-8 and TRBJ2-1, is as follows: GAGVSQSPRYKVAKRGQDVALRCDPISGHVSLFWYQQALGQGPEFLTYFQNEAQLDKSGLPSDRFFAERPEGSVSTLKIQRTQQEDSAVYLCASSWKDYNEQFFGPGTRLTVL.

CDR3 coding DNA: TGTGCCTGGAGTGGAAATGGGGACGGCTACACCTTC. Amino acid sequence: CAWSGNGDGYTF. The V gene is TRBV30, the J gene TRBJ1-2, with D maybe TRBD1 (5 bases). The CDR3 extends over 12 amino acids. The V gene lost 1 base and the J gene lost 8 bases, with 11 bases spanning the gap. Germline V gives CDR1 GTSNPN, CDR2 SVGIG (reference sequence).

The J gene is TRBJ2-2, the V gene TRBV10-3, with TRBD1 as a possible D gene (5 bases). V lost 7 bases and J lost 3, with 15 bases in between. Germline V gene lookup returns CDR1 ENHRY and CDR2 SYGVKD. The CDR3 has 15 residues. The CDR3 nucleotides are TGTGCCATCACCAATTCAGTGGGGCACACCGGGGAGCTGTTTTTT. As protein: CAITNSVGHTGELFF.

To note about this clone: Other DNA sequences from this sample encode an identical CDR3 as well. V gene TRBV19 combines with J gene TRBJ2-6; D uncertain. There are 13 residues in the CDR3. From germline, CDR1 is LNHDA and CDR2 SQIVND (reference sequence). V lost 6 bases and J 4 bases, leaving 7 bases between the germline ends. CDR3 sequence: CASSFAGANVLTF. In DNA form, the CDR3 reads TGTGCCAGTAGCTTTGCCGGGGCCAACGTCCTGACTTTC.

The chain has TRBV2 and TRBJ1-2; maybe TRBD1 (5 bases). Trimming took 8 bases from V and 2 from J, leaving 18 bases between them. Germline V gene data show CDR1 as SNHLY and CDR2 as FYNNEI. This CDR3 contains 15 residues. The CDR3 reads CASAGRVEGNYGYTF. The CDR3 DNA reads as TGTGCCAGCGCGGGCAGGGTAGAGGGGAACTATGGCTACACCTTC.

The CDR3 nucleotides are TGTGCCAGCTACAGTGTCGAGTGCGAGCAGTACTTC. Encoded protein: CASYSVECEQYF. The chain recombines TRBV9 with TRBJ2-7; no clear D. Germline V gene lookup returns CDR1 SGDLS and CDR2 YYNGEE. V was trimmed by 7 bases and J by 6 bases, leaving 14 bases between them. The CDR3 has 12 residues.

The chain carries TRBV7-9 and TRBJ1-4; 8 bases agree with TRBD1. CDR1 is SEHNR, CDR2 FQNEAQ, per germline (reference sequence). V lost 5 bases, J lost 7 bases, and 9 bases stayed unmatched. The CDR3 extends over 15 amino acids. The CDR3 loop reads CASSPNRGGFEKLFF. DNA for the CDR3: TGTGCCAGCAGCCCTAACAGGGGGGGGTTTGAAAAACTGTTTTTT.

The V gene is TRBV6-1, the J gene TRBJ2-7; 8 nucleotides align to TRBD1. V gave up 1 base and J gave up 4 bases; unmatched junction bases: 6. Germline values: CDR1 MNHNS, CDR2 SASEGT. This CDR3 contains 15 residues. The CDR3 DNA follows: TGTGCCAGCAGTGAAGGGGGACAGGTCTTTTACGAGCAGTACTTC. It yields the protein CASSEGGQVFYEQYF.

The chain links TRBV11-3 to TRBJ2-2; TRBD2 is a possible D gene (5 bases). Trimming removed 3 bases from V and 7 bases from J, with 12 bases in between. The V gene's germline CDR1 is SGHNT and CDR2 YENEEA. There are 14 residues in the CDR3. Written as DNA, the CDR3 is TGTGCCAGCAGCTTGGGTGGCGGGCGCGGGGAGCTGTTTTTT. Protein product: CASSLGGGRGELFF.

The genes are TRBV23-1 and TRBJ2-3, with TRBD2 as a possible D gene (6 bases). TRBV23-1 is labeled an ORF, and its function is uncertain. The CDR3 has 12 residues. V was trimmed by 10 bases and J by 11 bases, leaving 19 bases between them. This CDR3 is CATPLGLPKQYF. In DNA form, the CDR3 reads TGCGCCACCCCGCTGGGACTCCCTAAGCAGTATTTT.

This clone has just a few counts. V and J are TRBV30 and TRBJ1-4; D gene uncertain. V lost 4 bases, J lost 3 bases, and 9 bases lay in between. This CDR3 has 13 amino acids. Germline V CDR1 and CDR2: GTSNPN, SVGIG (reference sequence). The CDR3 sequence is CAWKWGPNEKLFF. DNA of the CDR3: TGTGCCTGGAAGTGGGGTCCTAATGAAAAACTGTTTTTT.

The rearrangement joins TRBV4-2 to TRBJ2-1, with no clear D. Germline lookup yields CDR1 LGHNA and CDR2 YNFKEQ. The CDR3 is made up of 15 amino acids. V lost 1 base to trimming and J lost 4 bases, with 11 bases between them. In nucleotides, the CDR3 is TGTGCCAGCAGCCAAGCTACCACCCGGTACAATGAGCAGTTCTTC. Translated: CASSQATTRYNEQFF.

The chain joins TRBV7-7 to TRBJ2-6; D uncertain. V shed 5 bases and J shed 5 bases, with 19 bases lying between them. The CDR3 contains 17 residues. Germline V lookup: CDR1 SSHAT, CDR2 FNYEAQ (reference sequence). CDR3 coding DNA: TGTGCCAGCAGCGGAACTTTACCACAAAGTCGGGCCAACGTCCTGACTTTC. Its translation is CASSGTLPQSRANVLTF.

The V and J genes are TRBV10-3 and TRBJ2-1, with a tentative D call TRBD2 (6 bases). Germline V gives CDR1 ENHRY, CDR2 SYGVKD. V dropped 3 bases and J dropped 5 bases, with 11 bases sitting between them. The CDR3 covers 14 residues. Here the CDR3 DNA reads TGTGCCATCAGTGACGGGAGCTCGAACAATGAGCAGTTCTTC. Its translation is CAISDGSSNNEQFF.

This rearrangement joins TRBV4-2 to TRBJ1-6; D may be TRBD1 (5 bases). The V end lost 0 bases, the J end lost 8 bases, and 11 bases lay between the germline ends. This CDR3 is 15 amino acids long. CDR1 is LGHNA and CDR2 is YNFKEQ in the germline V gene. CDR3 loop: CASSQDRQGYSPLHF. The CDR3 coding sequence is TGTGCCAGCAGCCAAGATCGCCAGGGATATTCACCCCTCCACTTT.

The chain joins TRBV18 to TRBJ1-2, with D possibly matching TRBD1 (6 bases). The germline gives CDR1 KGHSH, CDR2 LQKENI. This CDR3 is built from 15 residues. Trimming took off 4 bases at V and 6 bases at J, with 18 bases between the two ends. The CDR3 sequence is CASSRLDSGADGYTF. CDR3 nucleotide sequence: TGTGCCAGCTCACGCCTGGACAGTGGCGCGGATGGCTACACCTTC.

Turning to this clone: Just one base apart from a much larger clone, this may be a read error. V is TRBV18 and J is TRBJ1-2, with no clear D. Between the trimmed V and J ends, which lost 5 bases and 2 bases, there was a span of 9 bases. From germline, CDR1 is KGHSH and CDR2 LQKENI. The CDR3 runs 13 residues. In nucleotides, the CDR3 is TGTGCCAGCTCAACAGACAAGAACTATGGCTACACCTTC. This sequence encodes CASSTDKNYGYTF.

This clone was seen a few times. The rearrangement uses TRBV29-1 and TRBJ2-7; TRBD2 aligns across 12 bases. Germline V gene sequence: CDR1 SQVTM, CDR2 ANQGSEA. This CDR3 has 14 residues. V shed 4 bases, J shed 1 base, and the junction held 2 bases outside the gene matches. The CDR3 DNA reads as TGCAGCGTTGCTAGCGGGGGGGCATCCTACGAGCAGTACTTC. The encoded protein is CSVASGGASYEQYF.

This rearrangement joins TRBV2 to TRBJ1-1, with D hard to call. Trimming took 6 bases from V and 0 from J, leaving 11 bases between them. Germline CDR1 SNHLY, CDR2 FYNNEI. CDR3 length: 14 amino acids. CDR3 sequence reads: CASSDGFMNTEAFF. For the CDR3, the DNA is TGTGCCAGCAGCGACGGTTTCATGAACACTGAAGCTTTCTTT. The entire variable domain, with the rest obtained from reference TRBV2 and TRBJ1-1, is as follows: EPEVTQTPSHQVTQMGQEVILRCVPISNHLYFYWYRQILGQKVEFLVSFYNNEISEKSEIFDDQFSVERPDGSNFTLKIRSTKLEDSAMYFCASSDGFMNTEAFFGQGTRLTVV.

The chain carries TRBV9 and TRBJ2-2, with TRBD1 matching over 9 bases. Looked up from germline, CDR1 is SGDLS and CDR2 is YYNGEE. The J segment lost 7 bases and the V segment lost 3 bases, leaving 7 bases of the junction unmatched. CDR3 length equals 15 residues. The CDR3, as DNA: TGTGCCAGCAGCGACCGGGACAGGGACGGCGGGGAGCTGTTTTTT. It codes for CASSDRDRDGGELFF.

This clone has a count of ten or more. The chain joins TRBV2 to TRBJ2-5; 12 nucleotides agree with TRBD2. CDR3 size: 16 residues. The V gene end was trimmed by 6 bases and the J gene end by 5 bases; junction bases not matched to a gene: 10. Germline lookup yields CDR1 SNHLY and CDR2 FYNNEI. This CDR3 reads CASSKSTSGGAETQYF. Written as DNA, the CDR3 is TGTGCCAGCAGCAAATCGACTAGCGGGGGAGCGGAGACCCAGTACTTC.

The chain is built from TRBV5-8 and TRBJ1-4; TRBD1 might be the D (6 bases). The germline CDR1 and CDR2 sequences are SGHTS and YDEGEE. CDR3 length: 16 residues. V was clipped by 1 base and J by 7 bases, with 17 bases between them. CDR3 nucleotide sequence: TGTGCCAGCAGCTTGAGGTCAGGGGAATCAGGTGAAAAACTGTTTTTT. Its translation is CASSLRSGESGEKLFF.

CDR3 region: CASSSVGQGYNGYTF. CDR3 in DNA: TGTGCCAGCAGTTCCGTAGGACAGGGCTATAATGGCTACACCTTC. The chain combines TRBV6-6 with TRBJ1-2, with TRBD1 matching 8 bases. The V gene's germline CDR1 is MNHNY and CDR2 SVGAGI (reference sequence). V trimming: 4 bases; J trimming: 6 bases; junction bases outside the gene matches: 10. There are 15 residues in the CDR3.

The rearrangement links TRBV18 to TRBJ2-3, with 7 positions matching TRBD1. V gave up 0 bases and J gave up 4 bases; unmatched junction bases: 7. Looked up from germline, CDR1 is KGHSH and CDR2 is LQKENI. The CDR3 runs 16 residues. In nucleotides, the CDR3 is TGTGCCAGCTCACCACCAACGCGACAGGGTCCAGATACGCAGTATTTT. It translates to CASSPPTRQGPDTQYF.

This chain links TRBV10-1 with TRBJ2-3; the D is unclear. Trimming pared 5 bases from V and 3 bases from J, leaving 12 bases between. The V gene's germline CDR1 is WNHNN and CDR2 SYGVQD (reference sequence). The CDR3 spans 14 residues. CDR3: CASSPILFTDTQYF. Written as DNA, the CDR3 is TGCGCCAGCAGTCCCATCCTGTTTACAGATACGCAGTATTTT.

This clone showed up just a few times. This chain uses TRBV7-9 with TRBJ2-7; 11 bases are a match to TRBD2. V trimming: 6 bases; J trimming: 1 base; junction bases outside the gene matches: 5. There are 15 residues in the CDR3. Germline CDR1 SEHNR, CDR2 FQNEAQ (reference sequence). The CDR3 is CASRPTSGGSYEQYF. CDR3 coding DNA: TGTGCCAGCAGACCTACTAGCGGGGGATCCTACGAGCAGTACTTC. The complete variable domain, with remaining parts taken from reference TRBV7-9 and TRBJ2-7, reads DTGVSQNPRHKITKRGQNVTFRCDPISEHNRLYWYRQTLGQGPEFLTYFQNEAQLEKSRLLSDRFSAERPKGSFSTLEIQRTEQGDSAMYLCASRPTSGGSYEQYFGPGTRLTVT.

The gene calls are TRBV29-1 and TRBJ1-2, with 10 bases that match TRBD1. From germline, CDR1 is SQVTM and CDR2 ANQGSEA. J was trimmed by 7 bases and V by 6 bases; bases with no gene match: 11. This CDR3 has 14 amino acids. The CDR3 nucleotides read TGCAGCGTGGGAGGGGGACAGGGGACGAGTGGCTACACCTTC. Its protein is CSVGGGQGTSGYTF.